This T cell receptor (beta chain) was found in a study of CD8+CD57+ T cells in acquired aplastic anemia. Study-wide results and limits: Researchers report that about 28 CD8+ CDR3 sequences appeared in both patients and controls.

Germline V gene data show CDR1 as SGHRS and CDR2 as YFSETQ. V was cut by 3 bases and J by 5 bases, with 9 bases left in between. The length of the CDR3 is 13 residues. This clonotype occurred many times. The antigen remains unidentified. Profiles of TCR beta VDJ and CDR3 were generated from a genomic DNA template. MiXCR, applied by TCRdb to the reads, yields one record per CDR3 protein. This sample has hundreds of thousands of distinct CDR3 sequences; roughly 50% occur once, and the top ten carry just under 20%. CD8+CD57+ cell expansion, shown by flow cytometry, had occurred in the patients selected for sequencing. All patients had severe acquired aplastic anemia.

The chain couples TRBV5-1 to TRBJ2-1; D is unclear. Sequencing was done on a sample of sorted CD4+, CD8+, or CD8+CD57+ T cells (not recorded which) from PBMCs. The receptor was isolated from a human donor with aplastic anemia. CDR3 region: CASSSDTDNEQFF. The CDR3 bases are TGCGCCAGCAGCTCCGACACCGACAATGAGCAGTTCTTC.